Each of the 4 T cell receptor beta chains below was sequenced from the same sample in a study of blood T cell repertoires in COVID-19. TCRdb's table, derived via immunoSEQ multiplex PCR, lists solely in-frame clones and lacks some. The sample holds roughly 100,000 clones; around 90% are singletons and the top ten take about 4%. The sequenced material came from peripheral blood. The origin of the receptors is a human donor with COVID-19, enrolled during active disease. The donor label of this sample is uncertain.

This chain connects TRBV6-5 to TRBJ1-3, with D unresolved. The CDR3 loop spans 15 amino acids. The V and J ends lost 6 bases and 2 bases respectively, with 14 bases between them. Per germline, CDR1 MNHEY and CDR2 SVGAGI. The CDR3 region is CASSHRPGPGNTIYF. Here the CDR3 DNA reads TGTGCCAGCAGCCACCGCCCTGGCCCTGGAAACACCATATATTTT.

This chain joins TRBV7-2 and TRBJ2-1, with TRBD2 identical over 10 bases. V lost 2 bases and J lost 7; bases outside the gene matches: 8. The CDR3 covers 16 residues. Germline values: CDR1 SGHTA, CDR2 FQGNSA. The DNA of the CDR3 is TGTGCCAGCAGCTTACTGCTAGCGGGAGCGAGGAATGAGCAGTTCTTC. The encoded protein is CASSLLLAGARNEQFF.

The V call is TRBV7-9, the J call TRBJ1-1; no clear D. This CDR3 spans 13 amino acids. V gave up 3 bases and J gave up 3 bases, with 8 bases separating them. The germline gives CDR1 SEHNR, CDR2 FQNEAQ (reference sequence). CDR3 protein: CASSFKSDTEAFF. Here the CDR3 DNA reads TGTGCCAGCAGCTTTAAGTCGGACACTGAAGCTTTCTTT.

The rearrangement joins TRBV2 to TRBJ1-2; 12 positions agree with TRBD1. Germline V gives CDR1 SNHLY, CDR2 FYNNEI. The CDR3 consists of 18 residues. J lost 4 bases, V lost 6 bases, and 15 bases had no gene match. CDR3 sequence reads: CASSYTGTGGGRIYGYTF. The CDR3 coding sequence is TGTGCCAGCAGCTATACCGGGACAGGGGGCGGAAGGATCTATGGCTACACCTTC. The full variable domain, in which reference TRBV2 and TRBJ1-2 provide the parts outside the CDR3, is EPEVTQTPSHQVTQMGQEVILRCVPISNHLYFYWYRQILGQKVEFLVSFYNNEISEKSEIFDDQFSVERPDGSNFTLKIRSTKLEDSAMYFCASSYTGTGGGRIYGYTFGSGTRLTVV.